The clone carrying this T cell receptor (beta chain) was seen at least ten times. The data derive from a study of T cells in Graves' hyperthyroidism and ophthalmopathy. There were TCR beta CDR3 regions amplified from RNA transcripts. HTBI primers were the set used in a first-round RT-PCR of the TCR CDR3. TCRdb called the multiplex PCR reads again in MiXCR, with one record for every CDR3 protein. The table includes 600,000 or so distinct CDR3 sequences, about a sixth detected once. This CDR3 region has 16 residues. V trimming: 7 bases; J trimming: 2 bases; junction bases outside the gene matches: 14. Looked up from germline, CDR1 is MNHNS and CDR2 is SASEGT.

Sequencing was carried out using blood. The chain uses TRBV6-1 and TRBJ2-7; TRBD1 matches at 7 bases. The source of this sequence is a young woman with Graves' hyperthyroidism. CDR3 DNA: TGTGCCAGCACCCCTACCGGGACAGCGATCACCTACGAGCAGTACTTC. Translating it yields CASTPTGTAITYEQYF.